The source of this T cell receptor beta chain is a study of blood T cell repertoires in COVID-19. Study overall: COVID-19 samples from acute and convalescent phases originated in the United States, Italy and Spain.

Original methodology: By means of reference gene primer amplification, nucleated cell counts were estimated. This table comes from immunoSEQ multiplex PCR, and its TCRdb copy is limited to in-frame clones, with some not included. For V, J and clone size, that table is used; D and trimming come from the DNA. The data contain around 240,000 clones, roughly nine tenths of them singletons. Germline loops: CDR1 SNHLY, CDR2 FYNNEI. The CDR3 sequence is 15 residues long. With 4 bases clipped from V and 3 bases from J, the junction kept 6 bases outside the gene matches. Enrolled through a virtual design, the participants were between 18 and 89 years of age and came from roughly 22 US areas. Each participant's cohort was designated according to participant-reported clinical history.

The rearrangement joins TRBV2 to TRBJ2-3; 8 bases are shared with TRBD2. This clonotype was sampled from a human donor in a cohort exposed to, infected with or recovered from COVID-19 (not recorded which). The donor label of this sample is uncertain. The sequenced sample was PBMCs or T cells enriched from blood (not recorded which). The CDR3 is CASSGSSGRTDTQYF. Here the CDR3 DNA reads TGTGCCAGCAGTGGATCTAGCGGGCGAACAGATACGCAGTATTTT.